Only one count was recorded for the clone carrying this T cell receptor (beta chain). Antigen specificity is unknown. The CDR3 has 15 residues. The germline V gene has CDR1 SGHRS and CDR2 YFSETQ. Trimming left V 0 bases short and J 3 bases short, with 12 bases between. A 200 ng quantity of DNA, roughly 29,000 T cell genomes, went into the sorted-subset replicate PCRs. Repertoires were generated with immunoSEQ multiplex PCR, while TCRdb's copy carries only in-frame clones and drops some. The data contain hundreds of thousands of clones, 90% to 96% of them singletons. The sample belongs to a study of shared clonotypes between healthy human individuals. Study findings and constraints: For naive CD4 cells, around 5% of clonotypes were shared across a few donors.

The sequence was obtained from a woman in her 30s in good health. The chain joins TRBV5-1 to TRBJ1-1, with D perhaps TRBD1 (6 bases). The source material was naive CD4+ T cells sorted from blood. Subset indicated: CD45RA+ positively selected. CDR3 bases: TGCGCCAGCAGCTTGGGGGGGCCACCGGACACTGAAGCTTTCTTT. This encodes CASSLGGPPDTEAFF. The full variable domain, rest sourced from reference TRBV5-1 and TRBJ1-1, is KAGVTQTPRYLIKTRGQQVTLSCSPISGHRSVSWYQQTPGQGLQFLFEYFSETQRNKGNFPGRFSGRQFSNSRSEMNVSTLELGDSALYLCASSLGGPPDTEAFFGQGTRLTVV.